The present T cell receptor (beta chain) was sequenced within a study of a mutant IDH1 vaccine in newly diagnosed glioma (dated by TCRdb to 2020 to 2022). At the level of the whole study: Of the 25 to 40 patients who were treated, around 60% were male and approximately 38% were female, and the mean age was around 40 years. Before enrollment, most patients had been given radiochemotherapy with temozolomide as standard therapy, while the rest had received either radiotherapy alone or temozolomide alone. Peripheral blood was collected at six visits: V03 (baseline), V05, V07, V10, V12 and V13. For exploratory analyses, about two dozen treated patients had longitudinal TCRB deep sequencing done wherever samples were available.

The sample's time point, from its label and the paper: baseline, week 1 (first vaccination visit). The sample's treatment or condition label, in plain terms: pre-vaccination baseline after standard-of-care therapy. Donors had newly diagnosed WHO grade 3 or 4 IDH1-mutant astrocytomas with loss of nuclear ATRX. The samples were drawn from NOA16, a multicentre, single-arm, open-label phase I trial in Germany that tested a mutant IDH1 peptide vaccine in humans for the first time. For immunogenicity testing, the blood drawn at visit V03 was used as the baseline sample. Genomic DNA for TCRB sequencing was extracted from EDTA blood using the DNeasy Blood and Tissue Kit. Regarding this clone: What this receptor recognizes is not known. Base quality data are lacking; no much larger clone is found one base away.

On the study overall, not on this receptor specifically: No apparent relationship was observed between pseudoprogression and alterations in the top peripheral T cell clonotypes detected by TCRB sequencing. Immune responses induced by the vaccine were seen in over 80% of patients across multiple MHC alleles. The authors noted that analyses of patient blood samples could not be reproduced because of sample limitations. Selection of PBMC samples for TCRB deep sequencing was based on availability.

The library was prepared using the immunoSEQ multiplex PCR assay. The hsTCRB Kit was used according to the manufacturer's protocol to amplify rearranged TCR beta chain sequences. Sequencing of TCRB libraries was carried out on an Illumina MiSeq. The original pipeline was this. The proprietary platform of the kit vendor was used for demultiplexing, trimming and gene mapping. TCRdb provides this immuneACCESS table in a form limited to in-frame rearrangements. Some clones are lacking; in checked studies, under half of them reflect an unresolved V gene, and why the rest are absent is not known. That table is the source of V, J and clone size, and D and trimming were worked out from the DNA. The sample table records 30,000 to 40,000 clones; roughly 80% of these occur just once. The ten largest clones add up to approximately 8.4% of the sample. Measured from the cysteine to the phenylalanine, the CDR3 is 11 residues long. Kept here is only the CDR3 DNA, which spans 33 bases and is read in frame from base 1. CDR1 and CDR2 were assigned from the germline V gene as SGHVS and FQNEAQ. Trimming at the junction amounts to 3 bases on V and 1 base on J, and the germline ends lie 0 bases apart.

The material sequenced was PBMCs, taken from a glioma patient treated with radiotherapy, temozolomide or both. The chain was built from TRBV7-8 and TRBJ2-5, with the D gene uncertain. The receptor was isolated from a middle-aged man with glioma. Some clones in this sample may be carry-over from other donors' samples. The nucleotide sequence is TGTGCCAGCAGCTTCCAAGAGACCCAGTACTTC. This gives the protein CASSFQETQYF.